This T cell receptor (beta chain) was found in a study of T cell responses to AZD1222 COVID-19 vaccine. General observations from the study: Unmutated regions of variants are reportedly targeted by nearly half of spike-specific TCRs.

Using immunoSEQ multiplex PCR, the repertoire was profiled, and TCRdb retains in-frame clones only, with some absent. The table shows 150,000 or so clones, with under 90% occurring only once. Details on this clone: No antigen is known for it.

The source of this sequence is an adult in good health. The material was peripheral blood, obtained on day 0 of AZD1222 vaccination.

CDR3 bases: TGTGCCAGCAGCTTATTTAATCGGCAAAAGAGGGGCTACACCTTC. This codes for CASSLFNRQKRGYTF. The genes are TRBV11-2 and TRBJ1-2; unclear D gene. The CDR3 extends over 15 amino acids. Trimming cost V 2 bases and J 8 bases, with 18 bases left between them. Germline V gives CDR1 SGHAT, CDR2 FQNNGV.